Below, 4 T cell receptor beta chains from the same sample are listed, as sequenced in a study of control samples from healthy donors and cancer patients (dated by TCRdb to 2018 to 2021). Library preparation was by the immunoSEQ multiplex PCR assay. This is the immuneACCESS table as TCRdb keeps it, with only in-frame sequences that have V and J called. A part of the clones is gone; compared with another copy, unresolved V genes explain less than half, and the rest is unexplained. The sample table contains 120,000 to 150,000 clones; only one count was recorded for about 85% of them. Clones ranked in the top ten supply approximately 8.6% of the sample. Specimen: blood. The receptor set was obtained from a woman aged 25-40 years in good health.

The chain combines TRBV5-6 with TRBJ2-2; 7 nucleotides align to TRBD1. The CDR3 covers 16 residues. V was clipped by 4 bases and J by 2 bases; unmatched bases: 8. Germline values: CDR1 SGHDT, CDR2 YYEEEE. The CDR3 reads CASSTIRDSNTGELFF. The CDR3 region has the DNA TGTGCCAGCAGCACCATCCGGGACAGTAACACCGGGGAGCTGTTTTTT. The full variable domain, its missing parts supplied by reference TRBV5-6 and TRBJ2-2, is DAGVTQSPTHLIKTRGQQVTLRCSPKSGHDTVSWYQQALGQGPQFIFQYYEEEERQRGNFPDRFSGHQFPNYSSELNVNALLLGDSALYLCASSTIRDSNTGELFFGEGSRLTVL.

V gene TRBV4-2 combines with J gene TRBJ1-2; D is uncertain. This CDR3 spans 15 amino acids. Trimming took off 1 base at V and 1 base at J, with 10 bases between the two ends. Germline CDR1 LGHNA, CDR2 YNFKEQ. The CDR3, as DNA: TGTGCCAGCAGCCAAGGGGCAGCGATTAACTATGGCTACACCTTC. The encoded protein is CASSQGAAINYGYTF.

The CDR3 region is CASSLETDTQYF. DNA for the CDR3: TGTGCCAGCAGCTTGGAGACAGATACGCAGTATTTT. The J gene is TRBJ2-3, the V gene TRBV12-3 or TRBV12-4; D unresolved. Trimming stripped 6 bases from V and 3 bases from J, with 7 bases between. The CDR3 runs 12 residues.

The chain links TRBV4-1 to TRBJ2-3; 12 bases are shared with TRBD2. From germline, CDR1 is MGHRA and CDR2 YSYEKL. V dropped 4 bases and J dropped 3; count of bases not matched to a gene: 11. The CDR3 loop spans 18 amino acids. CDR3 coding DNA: TGCGCCAGCAGCCGAAACCCAGCGACTAGCGGGAGTACAGATACGCAGTATTTT. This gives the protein CASSRNPATSGSTDTQYF.